This TCR beta chain was captured in a study of CXCR3-negative and CXCR3-positive naive CD8 T cells. In the study overall: Sequencing brought in 130 million or so TRB reads altogether, and each library got about 1.5 +/- 0.3 million. Findings and caveats of the study: Naive cells used TRBV-TRBJ genes in much the same way whether CXCR3-negative or CXCR3-positive; memory cells did not. CXCR3-positive naive cells had TRB CDR3s that were more hydrophobic than CXCR3-negative naive cells had.

It was by 5' RACE with UMI labels that the TRB cDNA libraries were prepared. After re-calling the 5' RACE reads, TCRdb lists one entry per CDR3 protein, DNA absent. The table for this sample gives some 120,000 distinct CDR3 sequences. Germline V gene data show CDR1 as MNHEY and CDR2 as SMNVEV (reference sequence). The CDR3 is 17 amino acids. A word on this clonotype: Its antigen is still unknown.

Sequencing was done on a sample of naive CXCR3+ CD8+ T cells from blood. Subset denoted: CD45RO-CCR7+CD27+CD95- naive CD8+ T cells expressing CXCR3 (TNR3+). The receptor was derived from a human donor in good health. Some clones in this sample may be carry-over from other donors' samples. V gene TRBV27 combines with J gene TRBJ2-7; the TCRdb call, TRBD1, lacks DNA for checking. The CDR3 is CASSLLPPDRAPYEQYF.